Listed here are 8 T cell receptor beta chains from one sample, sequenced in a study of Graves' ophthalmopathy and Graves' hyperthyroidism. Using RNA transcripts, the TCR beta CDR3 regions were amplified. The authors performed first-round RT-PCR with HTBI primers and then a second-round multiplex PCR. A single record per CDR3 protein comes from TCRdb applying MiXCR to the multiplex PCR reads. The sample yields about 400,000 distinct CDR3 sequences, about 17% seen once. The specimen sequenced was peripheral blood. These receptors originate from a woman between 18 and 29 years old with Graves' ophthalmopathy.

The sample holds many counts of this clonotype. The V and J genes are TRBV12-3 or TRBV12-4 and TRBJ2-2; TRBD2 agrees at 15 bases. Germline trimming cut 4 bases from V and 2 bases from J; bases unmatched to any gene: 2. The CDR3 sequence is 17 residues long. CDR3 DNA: TGTGCCAGCAGTTGGACTAGCGGGGGGGCAAACACCGGGGAGCTGTTTTTT. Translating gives CASSWTSGGANTGELFF.

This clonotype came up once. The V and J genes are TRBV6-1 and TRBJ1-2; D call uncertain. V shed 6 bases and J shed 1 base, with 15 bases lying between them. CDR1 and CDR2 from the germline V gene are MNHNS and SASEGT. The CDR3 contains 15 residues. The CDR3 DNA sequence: TGTGCCAGCAGCGCCGTCGGAGGCGGTAACTATGGCTACACCTTC. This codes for CASSAVGGGNYGYTF.

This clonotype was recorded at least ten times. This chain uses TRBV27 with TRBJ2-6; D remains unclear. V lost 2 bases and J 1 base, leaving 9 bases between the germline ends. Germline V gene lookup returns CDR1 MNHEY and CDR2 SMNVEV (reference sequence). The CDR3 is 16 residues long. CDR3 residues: CASSLGRLSGANVLTF. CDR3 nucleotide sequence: TGTGCCAGCAGTTTAGGACGTCTTTCTGGGGCCAACGTCCTGACTTTC.

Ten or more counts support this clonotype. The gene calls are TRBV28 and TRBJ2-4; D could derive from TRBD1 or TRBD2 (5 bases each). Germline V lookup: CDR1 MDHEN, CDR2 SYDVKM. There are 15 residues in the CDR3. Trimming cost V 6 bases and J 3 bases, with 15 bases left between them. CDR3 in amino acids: CASRTPGTDKNIQYF. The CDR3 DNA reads TGTGCCAGCAGAACCCCCGGGACCGACAAAAACATTCAGTACTTC.

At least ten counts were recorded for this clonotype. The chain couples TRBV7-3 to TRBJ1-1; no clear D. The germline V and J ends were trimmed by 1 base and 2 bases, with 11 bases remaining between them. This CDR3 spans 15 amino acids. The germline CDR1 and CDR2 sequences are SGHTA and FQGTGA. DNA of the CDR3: TGTGCCAGCAGCTTAATCGGCGGGCAAAACACTGAAGCTTTCTTT. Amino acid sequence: CASSLIGGQNTEAFF. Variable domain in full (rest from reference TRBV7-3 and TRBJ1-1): GAGVSQTPSNKVTEKGKYVELRCDPISGHTALYWYRQSLGQGPEFLIYFQGTGAADDSGLPNDRFFAVRPEGSVSTLKIQRTERGDSAVYLCASSLIGGQNTEAFFGQGTRLTVV.

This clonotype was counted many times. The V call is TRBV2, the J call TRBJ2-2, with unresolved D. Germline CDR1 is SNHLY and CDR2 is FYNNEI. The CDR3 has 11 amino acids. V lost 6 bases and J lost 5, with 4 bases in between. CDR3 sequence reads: CASRATGELFF. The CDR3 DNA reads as TGTGCCAGCAGAGCAACCGGGGAGCTGTTTTTT.

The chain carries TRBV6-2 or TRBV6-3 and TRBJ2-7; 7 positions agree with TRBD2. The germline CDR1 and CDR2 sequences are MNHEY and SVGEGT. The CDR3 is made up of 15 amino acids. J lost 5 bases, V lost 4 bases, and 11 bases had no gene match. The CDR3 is CASSSLLAAGNEQYF. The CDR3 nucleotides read TGTGCCAGCAGTTCCCTCCTAGCGGCCGGGAACGAGCAGTACTTC.

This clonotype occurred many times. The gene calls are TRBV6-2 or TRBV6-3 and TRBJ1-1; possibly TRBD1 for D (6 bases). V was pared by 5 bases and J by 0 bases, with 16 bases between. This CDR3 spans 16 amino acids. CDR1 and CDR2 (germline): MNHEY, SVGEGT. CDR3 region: CASSVEDRGLNTEAFF. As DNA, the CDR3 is TGTGCCAGCAGTGTCGAGGACAGAGGGTTGAACACTGAAGCTTTCTTT.